Sequencing of this T cell receptor beta chain was carried out in a study of radiotherapy plus CTLA-4 blockade in lung cancer. At the level of the study: Disease control was seen in approximately 31% of patients, objective responses in roughly 17%.

Germline V CDR1 and CDR2: SGHRS, YFSETQ. Trimming took 3 bases from V and 8 from J; bases not matched to a gene: 9. The CDR3 loop spans 15 amino acids. Sequencing used immunoSEQ multiplex PCR; TCRdb keeps in-frame clones, though not all of them. The repertoire includes tens of thousands of clones, over 70% of them detected once, and roughly 4% sits in the top ten. This clone was found once. This clonotype was sampled from a human donor with non-small cell lung cancer who had a partial response to radiotherapy plus ipilimumab. This chain joins TRBV5-1 and TRBJ2-2, with 8 bases identical to TRBD1. The sample here was peripheral blood, taken from a patient treated with radiotherapy plus ipilimumab. CDR3: CASSWAGGKEGELFF. In DNA form, the CDR3 reads TGCGCCAGCAGCTGGGCAGGGGGCAAAGAGGGGGAGCTGTTTTTT.